This T cell receptor (beta chain) came from a study of OX40 agonist ivuxolimab in advanced cancers. The CDR3 spans 16 residues. Germline V CDR1 and CDR2: SEHNR, FQNEAQ (reference sequence). Trimming at V came to 1 base and at J to 5 bases, leaving 10 bases not matched to a gene. Clones were read by immunoSEQ multiplex PCR, and TCRdb kept only the in-frame ones, dropping some. Of 90,000 to 150,000 clones listed, roughly nine tenths are singletons. The sequence was obtained from an adult with an advanced solid tumor such as melanoma, head and neck, liver or kidney cancer. The J gene is TRBJ2-5, the V gene TRBV7-9, with 7 bases fitting TRBD2. Specimen: CD4+ or CD8+ T cells sorted from blood, collected in a trial of the OX40 agonist ivuxolimab. The CDR3 region is CASSLGAGGSVETQYF. The CDR3 nucleotides are TGTGCCAGCAGCTTAGGGGCCGGGGGGAGTGTGGAGACCCAGTACTTC.